This T cell receptor beta chain was captured in a study of blood T cell repertoires in COVID-19. This study enrolled people aged roughly 18 to 100 from about two dozen US geographic areas. The V gene's germline CDR1 is SGHRS and CDR2 YFSETQ. V lost 0 bases, J lost 4 bases, and 8 bases lay in between. The CDR3 extends over 15 amino acids. Per the authors' pipeline: Nucleated cell counts were estimated from reference gene primer amplification. Here immunoSEQ multiplex PCR was the method, and the copy in TCRdb shows in-frame clones only, minus some. That table gives V, J and clone size, and the DNA gave D and trimming. This table has some 150,000 clones, 75% to 90% appearing once.

The receptor's source is a man in his fifties or sixties who had recovered from COVID-19. The rearrangement uses TRBV5-1 and TRBJ2-6; D not certain. Sequenced sample: PBMCs or T cells enriched from blood (not recorded which). The CDR3 spells CASSLGALGANVLTF. The CDR3 nucleotides read TGCGCCAGCAGCTTGGGGGCGTTGGGGGCCAACGTCCTGACTTTC.